One TCR beta chain is described in this entry. The ends lost 2 bases at V and 3 bases at J; junction bases unmatched: 2. Germline CDR1 is KGHSH and CDR2 is LQKENI. The CDR3 has 14 amino acids. Per the authors' pipeline: By means of reference gene primer amplification, nucleated cell counts were estimated. Repertoires were generated with immunoSEQ multiplex PCR, while TCRdb's copy carries only in-frame clones and drops some. The V and J calls and clone size come from that table; D and trimming were worked out from the DNA. The repertoire includes roughly 150,000 clones, about four fifths of them detected once, and roughly 11% sits in the top ten. This sample is drawn from a study of blood T cell repertoires in COVID-19. Study-wide context: Samples came from the United States, Italy and Spain, spanning acute and convalescent COVID-19.

Specimen: peripheral blood. The rearrangement joins TRBV18 to TRBJ2-5; 8 bases are shared with TRBD1. The sequence came from a man aged 55 to 70 with active or convalescent COVID-19. The CDR3 DNA reads TGTGCCAGCTCACCAGGACAGGGCAAAGAGACCCAGTACTTC. Translated: CASSPGQGKETQYF.